This TCR beta chain was captured in a study of immune cell composition in non-small cell lung cancer. As concerns this clone: Its antigen is unknown.

With V trimmed by 8 bases and J by 0 bases, 3 bases remained unmatched. This CDR3 region has 14 residues. CDR1 is LNHDA, CDR2 SQIVND, per germline (reference sequence). TCRdb's copy holds only in-frame clones and misses some; the assay was immunoSEQ multiplex PCR. This table holds thousands of clones, 70% to 75% found once. Study-wide findings and caveats: Clones >0.5% enriched in tumour were rarer in adenocarcinoma (around 33%) than squamous (around 75%).

This sample also appeared in a second study, on CD4 T cells in lung cancer.

Input material: lung tumor tissue. The receptor was isolated from a human donor with non-small cell lung cancer. This chain joins TRBV19 and TRBJ2-7, with TRBD2 matching 11 bases. CDR3 coding DNA: TGTGCCAGTTCGACTAGCGGGAACTCCTACGAGCAGTACTTC. Protein sequence: CASSTSGNSYEQYF.